The present T cell receptor beta chain was sequenced within a study of identical twins. This clonotype appeared a few times. Its specificity is unknown. V was shortened by 0 bases and J by 5 bases, with 15 bases between the two germline ends. The CDR3 is made up of 15 amino acids. The V gene's germline CDR1 is SGHRS and CDR2 YFSETQ. TCRdb redid the calling of the 5' RACE reads with MiXCR, one entry per CDR3 protein. The repertoire holds 500,000 or so distinct CDR3 sequences, with approximately 15% as singletons. Study results and caveats: Analyses based on zero insertions could be partly confounded by invariant MAIT and iNKT cells.

This sample also belongs to another study, concerning yellow fever vaccine responses in identical twins.

V is TRBV5-1 and J is TRBJ2-7, with D possibly TRBD1 on 6 matching bases. Sequencing was carried out using CD4+ T cells sorted from blood. The TCR sequence derives from a woman between 18 and 29 years old in good health. In nucleotides, the CDR3 is TGCGCCAGCAGCTTGGATGGCAGGGGCGTAAACGAGCAGTACTTC. Amino acids: CASSLDGRGVNEQYF.